These 30 T cell receptor beta chains came from one sample sequenced in a study of blood T cell repertoires in COVID-19. Sequenced by immunoSEQ multiplex PCR; TCRdb stores in-frame clones only, minus some. The table has about 130,000 clones, approximately 86% seen once. Sequences were obtained from PBMCs or T cells enriched from blood (not recorded which). These receptors were taken from a woman in her forties or fifties who had recovered from COVID-19.

The chain links TRBV10-1 to TRBJ2-2; D gene ambiguous. The V and J ends lost 3 bases and 1 base respectively, with 6 bases between them. This CDR3 spans 14 amino acids. Germline CDR1 is WNHNN and CDR2 is SYGVQD (reference sequence). CDR3 sequence reads: CASSEQLNTGELFF. DNA for the CDR3: TGCGCCAGCAGTGAACAGCTGAACACCGGGGAGCTGTTTTTT.

The rearrangement uses TRBV5-4 and TRBJ1-1; no firm D call. This CDR3 contains 16 residues. Germline V CDR1 and CDR2: SGHNT, YYREEE (reference sequence). The ends were cut back, 0 bases at V and 5 bases at J, with 17 bases in the middle. CDR3 sequence (DNA): TGTGCCAGCAGCTTGGGGGCCCGCCAGGCCTATACTGAAGCTTTCTTT. Its protein is CASSLGARQAYTEAFF.

The rearrangement joins TRBV4-3 to TRBJ1-1; D uncertain. Trimming cost V 0 bases and J 1 base, with 12 bases left between them. Germline V lookup: CDR1 LGHNA, CDR2 YSLEER. This CDR3 region has 16 residues. The CDR3 nucleotides are TGCGCCAGCAGCCAAGATGGTTATTTAGAGAACACTGAAGCTTTCTTT. This gives the protein CASSQDGYLENTEAFF.

The chain uses TRBV7-9 and TRBJ2-5; D not resolved. V was pared by 5 bases and J by 5 bases, with 9 bases between. The CDR3 covers 12 residues. Germline V gene data show CDR1 as SEHNR and CDR2 as FQNEAQ (reference sequence). CDR3 protein: CASSIASETQYF. Here the CDR3 DNA reads TGTGCCAGCAGCATCGCGTCGGAGACCCAGTACTTC. Using reference TRBV7-9 and TRBJ2-5 for the parts outside the CDR3, the full variable domain is DTGVSQNPRHKITKRGQNVTFRCDPISEHNRLYWYRQTLGQGPEFLTYFQNEAQLEKSRLLSDRFSAERPKGSFSTLEIQRTEQGDSAMYLCASSIASETQYFGPGTRLLVL.

The chain uses TRBV30 and TRBJ1-5, with 8 bases lining up with TRBD1. Germline V CDR1 and CDR2: GTSNPN, SVGIG (reference sequence). V shed 6 bases, J shed 6 bases, and the junction held 7 bases outside the gene matches. CDR3 size: 13 residues. This CDR3 reads CACGQGAGQPQHF. In nucleotides, the CDR3 is TGTGCCTGCGGACAGGGCGCCGGTCAGCCCCAGCATTTT.

J is TRBJ1-2 and V is TRBV7-2, with 11 positions matching TRBD1. V was pared by 5 bases and J by 8 bases, with 7 bases of the junction left unmatched. The CDR3 is 14 residues long. CDR1 is SGHTA and CDR2 is FQGNSA in the germline V gene. CDR3 DNA sequence: TGTGCCAGCAGCCTTGGTGGGACAGGGGGAGGCTACACCTTC. Translating it yields CASSLGGTGGGYTF.

A single count supports this clone. The rearrangement joins TRBV27 to TRBJ1-2; maybe TRBD1 (5 bases). Trimming stripped 0 bases from V and 0 bases from J, with 8 bases between. This CDR3 is built from 15 residues. CDR1 MNHEY and CDR2 SMNVEV come from the germline V gene (reference sequence). In DNA form, the CDR3 reads TGTGCCAGCAGTTTATCGTGGGGGGCTAACTATGGCTACACCTTC. This codes for CASSLSWGANYGYTF.

The chain recombines TRBV11-2 with TRBJ2-5, with a weak D call TRBD1 (5 bases). Germline CDR1 and CDR2: SGHAT and FQNNGV. The CDR3 has 14 residues. Trimming shortened V by 5 bases and J by 1 base, and 11 bases separated the two germline ends. The CDR3, as DNA: TGTGCCAGCAGCCGAGAGACAGTCCAAGAGACCCAGTACTTC. This sequence encodes CASSRETVQETQYF.

The table lists this clone with a count of one. The rearrangement uses TRBV12-3 or TRBV12-4 and TRBJ1-3, with a tentative D call TRBD1 (5 bases). V was trimmed by 5 bases and J by 2 bases, leaving 7 bases between them. This CDR3 has 13 amino acids. CDR3 residues: CASSGTAGNTIYF. The CDR3 region has the DNA TGTGCCAGCAGTGGGACTGCTGGAAACACCATATATTTT.

This rearrangement joins TRBV9 to TRBJ1-2, with a tentative D call TRBD1 (6 bases). Trimming took off 3 bases at V and 4 bases at J, with 16 bases between the two ends. Germline loops: CDR1 SGDLS, CDR2 YYNGEE. The CDR3 is made up of 15 amino acids. CDR3 loop: CASSGLQGYLYGYTF. The CDR3 bases are TGTGCCAGCAGCGGCCTACAGGGATACCTCTATGGCTACACCTTC.

The V and J genes are TRBV7-2 and TRBJ1-5; D remains ambiguous. The CDR3 is 17 residues long. CDR1 is SGHTA, CDR2 FQGNSA, per germline. V was pared by 6 bases and J by 3 bases, with 21 bases between. The chain's CDR3 is CASSPPPGSRLNQPQHF. The CDR3 nucleotides are TGTGCCAGCAGTCCCCCTCCCGGGTCTCGGCTCAATCAGCCCCAGCATTTT.

V and J are TRBV7-3 and TRBJ2-5; 14 nucleotides agree with TRBD2. CDR1 is SGHTA and CDR2 is FQGTGA in the germline V gene. The CDR3 is 16 amino acids. V lost 5 bases, J lost 1 base, and 3 bases stayed unmatched. CDR3 sequence: CASSPGLAGGQETQYF. CDR3 DNA: TGTGCCAGCAGCCCAGGACTAGCGGGGGGCCAAGAGACCCAGTACTTC.

V gene TRBV19 combines with J gene TRBJ1-6, with no clear D. Trimming took 11 bases from V and 5 from J, leaving 10 bases between them. The germline V gene has CDR1 LNHDA and CDR2 SQIVND (reference sequence). The CDR3 sequence is 12 residues long. This CDR3 is CASRSDNSPLHF. CDR3 coding DNA: TGTGCCTCCAGATCTGATAATTCACCCCTCCACTTT.

In its sample, this clone was seen once. V is TRBV6-5 and J is TRBJ1-3; 7 bases are a match to TRBD1. Germline V gene lookup returns CDR1 MNHEY and CDR2 SVGAGI. The CDR3 is 14 amino acids. V dropped 7 bases and J dropped 6; count of bases not matched to a gene: 9. The DNA of the CDR3 is TGTGCCAGCACCAAATCCGGGACAGCAAACACCATATATTTT. This translates into CASTKSGTANTIYF.

J is TRBJ1-3 and V is TRBV11-1; TRBD1 agrees at 8 bases. Germline CDR1 reads SGHAT; CDR2 reads FQDESV (reference sequence). After removal of 3 bases from V and 4 bases from J, the junction contained 5 bases not matched to a gene. The CDR3 extends over 15 amino acids. CDR3 sequence reads: CASSFRQGSGNTIYF. The CDR3 bases are TGTGCCAGCAGCTTCAGACAGGGGTCCGGAAACACCATATATTTT.

The genes are TRBV19 and TRBJ2-7; 10 nucleotides agree with TRBD2. After removal of 6 bases from V and 7 bases from J, the junction contained 12 bases not matched to a gene. Germline CDR1 reads LNHDA; CDR2 reads SQIVND (reference sequence). The CDR3 consists of 15 residues. The CDR3 loop reads CASSPTILAGEEQYF. For the CDR3, the DNA is TGTGCCAGTAGCCCCACGATCCTAGCGGGGGAAGAGCAGTACTTC.

The chain recombines TRBV7-2 with TRBJ2-7; 10 positions agree with TRBD2. Germline V gene data show CDR1 as SGHTA and CDR2 as FQGNSA. The CDR3 runs to 15 residues. The junction had 7 bases not matched to a gene; V was cut back by 1 base and J by 7 bases. CDR3 region: CASSLVRIAGGEQYF. The CDR3 DNA is TGTGCCAGCAGCTTAGTGAGAATAGCGGGGGGTGAGCAGTACTTC.

The CDR3 spells CASSSPGNYGYTF. The CDR3 DNA reads as TGTGCCAGCAGCTCCCCGGGGAACTATGGCTACACCTTC. The chain couples TRBV5-4 to TRBJ1-2; D is unclear. This CDR3 is built from 13 residues. Deletions cut 3 bases from V and 2 bases from J, with 8 bases between. Germline V gene sequence: CDR1 SGHNT, CDR2 YYREEE (reference sequence).

CDR3 nucleotide sequence: TGTGCCAGCAGCCCCGGGGGGGGTGATGTCGGCGGCTACACCTTC. Its protein product is CASSPGGGDVGGYTF. The J gene is TRBJ1-2, the V gene TRBV7-9; D perhaps matches TRBD1 (5 bases). The V gene's germline CDR1 is SEHNR and CDR2 FQNEAQ (reference sequence). There are 15 residues in the CDR3. Trimming cost V 5 bases and J 8 bases, with 21 bases left between them.

V is TRBV28 and J is TRBJ1-2; D unclear. Trimming stripped 5 bases from V and 8 bases from J, with 12 bases between. The CDR3 has 12 amino acids. In germline, CDR1 is MDHEN, CDR2 SYDVKM. DNA for the CDR3: TGTGCCAGCAGTCCGCCTGACACGGGCTACACCTTC. Amino acids: CASSPPDTGYTF.

The gene calls are TRBV5-6 and TRBJ1-2; D might be TRBD1 (6 bases). Germline values: CDR1 SGHDT, CDR2 YYEEEE. CDR3 length: 14 residues. The V and J ends lost 0 bases and 6 bases respectively, with 12 bases between them. The CDR3: CASSLVRGQDGYTF. The CDR3 DNA reads TGTGCCAGCAGCTTGGTCCGGGGACAAGATGGCTACACCTTC.

This chain uses TRBV14 with TRBJ1-2; 9 bases fit TRBD1. Germline values: CDR1 SGHDN, CDR2 FVKESK. This CDR3 is built from 13 residues. Losses at the gene ends were 4 bases for V and 7 bases for J; bases not matched to a gene: 4. The chain's CDR3 is CASSLQGALGYTF. In DNA form, the CDR3 reads TGTGCCAGCAGCCTACAGGGGGCCCTTGGCTACACCTTC. The complete variable domain, with remaining parts taken from reference TRBV14 and TRBJ1-2, reads EAGVTQFPSHSVIEKGQTVTLRCDPISGHDNLYWYRRVMGKEIKFLLHFVKESKQDESGMPNNRFLAERTGGTYSTLKVQPAELEDSGVYFCASSLQGALGYTFGSGTRLTVV.

J is TRBJ1-4 and V is TRBV30, with D uncertain. Germline values: CDR1 GTSNPN, CDR2 SVGIG (reference sequence). Trimming shortened V by 2 bases and J by 7 bases, and 20 bases separated the two germline ends. The length of the CDR3 is 16 residues. The CDR3: CAWSTIVSRGFEKLFF. Here the CDR3 DNA reads TGTGCCTGGAGTACTATCGTTAGCCGGGGTTTTGAAAAACTGTTTTTT.

This clone showed up just a few times. The genes are TRBV5-1 and TRBJ1-4, with D possibly TRBD1 on 5 matching bases. V was trimmed by 4 bases and J by 6 bases, leaving 16 bases between them. This CDR3 is 15 amino acids long. Looked up from germline, CDR1 is SGHRS and CDR2 is YFSETQ. Here the CDR3 DNA reads TGCGCCAGCAGCAGGAGCGGGGGAAAAGATGAAAAACTGTTTTTT. This gives the protein CASSRSGGKDEKLFF. The full variable domain, with the rest looked up from reference TRBV5-1 and TRBJ1-4, is KAGVTQTPRYLIKTRGQQVTLSCSPISGHRSVSWYQQTPGQGLQFLFEYFSETQRNKGNFPGRFSGRQFSNSRSEMNVSTLELGDSALYLCASSRSGGKDEKLFFGSGTQLSVL.

The chain combines TRBV5-6 with TRBJ1-4; no firm D call. Trimming shortened V by 3 bases and J by 8 bases, and 11 bases separated the two germline ends. The CDR3 has 13 residues. The germline V gene encodes CDR1 SGHDT and CDR2 YYEEEE. The CDR3 coding sequence is TGTGCCAGCAGCTGGAGGTTGGAAGAAAAACTGTTTTTT. It codes for CASSWRLEEKLFF. The variable domain in full, with the rest retrieved from reference TRBV5-6 and TRBJ1-4, is DAGVTQSPTHLIKTRGQQVTLRCSPKSGHDTVSWYQQALGQGPQFIFQYYEEEERQRGNFPDRFSGHQFPNYSSELNVNALLLGDSALYLCASSWRLEEKLFFGSGTQLSVL.

The chain couples TRBV5-8 to TRBJ2-7; 7 positions agree with TRBD1. Germline V gene sequence: CDR1 SGHTS, CDR2 YDEGEE. V gave up 5 bases and J gave up 2 bases; unmatched junction bases: 4. The CDR3 is 13 residues long. The CDR3 DNA follows: TGTGCCAGCAGAGACAGGGCAACCTACGAGCAGTACTTC. This gives the protein CASRDRATYEQYF.

This clone was seen once. The J gene is TRBJ2-1, the V gene TRBV6-5; D is unclear. The CDR3 runs 13 residues. Trimming cost V 5 bases and J 6 bases, with 11 bases left between them. CDR1 and CDR2 from the germline V gene are MNHEY and SVGAGI. CDR3 nucleotide sequence: TGTGCCAGCAGTCGGTCAATAATCAATGAGCAGTTCTTC. Protein product: CASSRSIINEQFF.

This chain joins TRBV9 and TRBJ1-3; D is perhaps TRBD1 (6 bases). Looked up from germline, CDR1 is SGDLS and CDR2 is YYNGEE. The V gene lost 7 bases and the J gene lost 1 base, with 9 bases spanning the gap. The CDR3 runs 13 residues. In DNA form, the CDR3 reads TGTGCCAGCGAACAGGGTTCTGGAAACACCATATATTTT. It yields the protein CASEQGSGNTIYF.

The chain combines TRBV6-5 with TRBJ2-7; D gene ambiguous. Trimming stripped 2 bases from V and 1 base from J, with 12 bases between. The CDR3 contains 15 residues. The germline V gene has CDR1 MNHEY and CDR2 SVGAGI. CDR3 in amino acids: CASSYLVDPSYEQYF. CDR3 sequence (DNA): TGTGCCAGCAGTTACCTAGTCGATCCTTCCTACGAGCAGTACTTC.

The chain couples TRBV7-9 to TRBJ2-5; 8 nucleotides agree with TRBD1. Germline loops: CDR1 SEHNR, CDR2 FQNEAQ (reference sequence). V lost 5 bases, J lost 5 bases, and 13 bases stayed unmatched. The CDR3 covers 16 residues. The CDR3, as DNA: TGTGCCAGCAGCCCGTCGGGGGACAGGTCTGGGGAGACCCAGTACTTC. Translating it yields CASSPSGDRSGETQYF.